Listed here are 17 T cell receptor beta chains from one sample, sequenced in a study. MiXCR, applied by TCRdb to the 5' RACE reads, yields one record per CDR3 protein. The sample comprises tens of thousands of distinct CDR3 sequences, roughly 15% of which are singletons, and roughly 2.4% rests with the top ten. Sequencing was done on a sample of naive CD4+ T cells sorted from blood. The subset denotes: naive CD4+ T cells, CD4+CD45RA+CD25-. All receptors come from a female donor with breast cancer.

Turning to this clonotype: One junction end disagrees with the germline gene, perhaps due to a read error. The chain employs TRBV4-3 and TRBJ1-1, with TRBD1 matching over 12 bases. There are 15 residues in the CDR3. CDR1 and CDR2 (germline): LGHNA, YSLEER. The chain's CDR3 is CASRTTGTGGTEAVF. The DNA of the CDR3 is TGCGCCAGCAGGACTACAGGGACAGGGGGCACTGAAGCTGTCTTT.

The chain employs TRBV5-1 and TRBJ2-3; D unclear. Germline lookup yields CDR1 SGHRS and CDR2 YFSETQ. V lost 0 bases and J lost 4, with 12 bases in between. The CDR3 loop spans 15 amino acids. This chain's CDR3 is CASSLVLFPPDTQYF. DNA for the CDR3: TGCGCCAGCAGCTTGGTGTTATTTCCCCCAGATACGCAGTATTTT.

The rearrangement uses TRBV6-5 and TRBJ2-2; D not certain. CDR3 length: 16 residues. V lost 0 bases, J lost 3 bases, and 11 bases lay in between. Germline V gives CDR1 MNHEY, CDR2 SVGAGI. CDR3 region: CASSYSSVRYTGELFF. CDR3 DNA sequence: TGTGCCAGCAGTTACTCGAGTGTCCGATACACCGGGGAGCTGTTTTTT.

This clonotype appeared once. CDR3: CASSRRAGGRNEQFF. CDR3 nucleotide sequence: TGTGCCAGCAGCCGACGAGCGGGAGGTCGAAATGAGCAGTTCTTC. The chain recombines TRBV6-6 with TRBJ2-1; 9 bases align to TRBD2. V shed 6 bases, J shed 7 bases, and the junction held 10 bases outside the gene matches. In germline, CDR1 is MNHNY, CDR2 SVGAGI (reference sequence). CDR3 length: 15 amino acids.

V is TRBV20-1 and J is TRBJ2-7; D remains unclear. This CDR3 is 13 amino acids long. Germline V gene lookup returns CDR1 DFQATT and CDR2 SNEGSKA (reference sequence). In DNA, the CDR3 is TGCGGTGAGTCGGCCCGTCTTACCTACGAGCAGTACTTC. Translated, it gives CGESARLTYEQYF.

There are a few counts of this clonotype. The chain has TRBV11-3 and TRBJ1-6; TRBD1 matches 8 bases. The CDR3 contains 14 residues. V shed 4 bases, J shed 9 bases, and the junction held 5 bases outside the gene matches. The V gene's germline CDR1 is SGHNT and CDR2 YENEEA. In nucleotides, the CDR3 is TGTGCCAGCAGCTCGGGACAGGACGTTTCACCCCTCCACTTT. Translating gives CASSSGQDVSPLHF.

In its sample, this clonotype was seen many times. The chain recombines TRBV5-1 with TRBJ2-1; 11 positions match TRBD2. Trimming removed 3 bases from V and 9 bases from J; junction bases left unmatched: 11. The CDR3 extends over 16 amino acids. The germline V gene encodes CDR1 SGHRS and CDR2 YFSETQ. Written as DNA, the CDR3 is TGCGCCAGCAGCTCCGCCGGGACTAGCGGCCCCAGTGAGCAGTTCTTC. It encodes CASSSAGTSGPSEQFF.

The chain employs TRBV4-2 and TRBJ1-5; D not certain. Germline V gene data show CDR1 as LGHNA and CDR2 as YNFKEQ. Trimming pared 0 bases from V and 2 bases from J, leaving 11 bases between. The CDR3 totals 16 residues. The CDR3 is CASSQDRVIRNQPQHF. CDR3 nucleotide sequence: TGTGCCAGCAGCCAAGATAGGGTTATTCGCAATCAGCCCCAGCATTTT.

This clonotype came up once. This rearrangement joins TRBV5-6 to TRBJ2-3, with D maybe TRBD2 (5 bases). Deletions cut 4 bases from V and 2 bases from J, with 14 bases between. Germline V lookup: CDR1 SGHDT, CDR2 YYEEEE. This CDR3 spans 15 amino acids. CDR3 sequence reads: CASSLFSRDTDTQYF. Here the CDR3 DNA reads TGTGCCAGCAGCCTTTTTAGCCGGGACACAGATACGCAGTATTTT.

CDR3 sequence reads: CASSPGSRNTEAFF. The DNA of the CDR3 is TGTGCCAGCAGCCCCGGGAGCAGGAACACTGAAGCTTTCTTT. This chain uses TRBV5-6 with TRBJ1-1; no firm D call. This CDR3 contains 14 residues. From germline, CDR1 is SGHDT and CDR2 YYEEEE. V lost 4 bases and J lost 1, with 11 bases in between.

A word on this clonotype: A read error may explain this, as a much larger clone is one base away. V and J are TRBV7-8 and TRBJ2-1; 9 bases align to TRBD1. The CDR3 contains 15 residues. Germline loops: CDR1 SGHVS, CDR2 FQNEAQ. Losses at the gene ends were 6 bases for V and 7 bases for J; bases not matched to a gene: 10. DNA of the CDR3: TGTGCCAGCAGTATGGACAGGGGAGGGAAGAATGAGCAGTTCTTC. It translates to CASSMDRGGKNEQFF.

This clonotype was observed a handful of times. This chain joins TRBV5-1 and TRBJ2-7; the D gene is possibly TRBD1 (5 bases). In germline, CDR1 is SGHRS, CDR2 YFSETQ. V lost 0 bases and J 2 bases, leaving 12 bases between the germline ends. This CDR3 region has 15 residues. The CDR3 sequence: CASSLDQGVTYEQYF. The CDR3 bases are TGCGCCAGCAGCTTGGACCAAGGGGTAACCTACGAGCAGTACTTC.

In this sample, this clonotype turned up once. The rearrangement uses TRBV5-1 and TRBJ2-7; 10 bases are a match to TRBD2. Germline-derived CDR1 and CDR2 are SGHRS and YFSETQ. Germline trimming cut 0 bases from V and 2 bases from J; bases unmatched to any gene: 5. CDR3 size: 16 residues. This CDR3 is CASSLGKRGGTYEQYF. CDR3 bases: TGCGCCAGCAGCTTGGGAAAGCGGGGGGGTACCTACGAGCAGTACTTC. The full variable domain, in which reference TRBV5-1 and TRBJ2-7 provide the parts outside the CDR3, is KAGVTQTPRYLIKTRGQQVTLSCSPISGHRSVSWYQQTPGQGLQFLFEYFSETQRNKGNFPGRFSGRQFSNSRSEMNVSTLELGDSALYLCASSLGKRGGTYEQYFGPGTRLTVT.

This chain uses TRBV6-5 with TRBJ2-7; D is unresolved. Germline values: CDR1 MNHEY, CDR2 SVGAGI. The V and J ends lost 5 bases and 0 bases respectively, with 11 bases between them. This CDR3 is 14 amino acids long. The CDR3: CASSRGRLSYEQYF. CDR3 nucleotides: TGTGCCAGCAGTCGAGGACGGCTCTCCTACGAGCAGTACTTC.

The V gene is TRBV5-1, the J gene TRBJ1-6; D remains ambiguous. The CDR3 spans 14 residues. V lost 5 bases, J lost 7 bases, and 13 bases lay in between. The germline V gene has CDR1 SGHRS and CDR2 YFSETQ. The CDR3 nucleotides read TGCGCCAGCAGACGCGACCGGCGGAATTCACCCCTCCACTTT. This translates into CASRRDRRNSPLHF.

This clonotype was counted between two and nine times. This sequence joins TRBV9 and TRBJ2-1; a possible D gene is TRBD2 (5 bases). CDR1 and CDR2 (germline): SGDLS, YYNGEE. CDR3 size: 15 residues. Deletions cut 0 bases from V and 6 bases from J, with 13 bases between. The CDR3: CASSVAAAMGNEQFF. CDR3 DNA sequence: TGTGCCAGCAGCGTAGCAGCGGCCATGGGCAATGAGCAGTTCTTC.

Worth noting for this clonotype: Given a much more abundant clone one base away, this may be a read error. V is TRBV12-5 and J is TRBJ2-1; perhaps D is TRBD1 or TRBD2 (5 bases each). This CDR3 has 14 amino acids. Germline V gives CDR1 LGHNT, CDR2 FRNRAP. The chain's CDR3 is CASGQPGRGNVGVF. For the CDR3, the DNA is TGTGCTAGTGGTCAACCGGGACGGGGTAATGTCGGAGTCTTC.